The T cell receptor (beta chain) described here comes from a study of cytomegalovirus exposure and HLA in healthy donors. Broader study findings: Three CMV-associated chains proved CMV antigen-specific in vitro. Most TCRs appeared rarely, but some public TCRs recurred in many donors.

13 Jbeta primers and 60 Vbeta primers were used for the PCR. The table came from immunoSEQ multiplex PCR; TCRdb's copy has only in-frame clones and leaves some out. The table includes about 200,000 clones, 70% detected once. The ends were cut back, 4 bases at V and 1 base at J, with 8 bases in the middle. CDR3 size: 15 residues. The germline CDR1 and CDR2 sequences are SNHLY and FYNNEI. The sample holds a few counts of this clone. Its antigen remains unknown. The chain is built from TRBV2 and TRBJ1-6; no reliable D call. The receptor comes from a man aged 35 to 55 in good health and CMV-seropositive. The source material was PBMCs. Here the CDR3 reads CASSGGLSYNSPLHF. In DNA form, the CDR3 reads TGTGCCAGCAGTGGAGGTCTATCCTATAATTCACCCCTCCACTTT. Complete variable domain (other parts from reference TRBV2 and TRBJ1-6): EPEVTQTPSHQVTQMGQEVILRCVPISNHLYFYWYRQILGQKVEFLVSFYNNEISEKSEIFDDQFSVERPDGSNFTLKIRSTKLEDSAMYFCASSGGLSYNSPLHFGNGTRLTVT.